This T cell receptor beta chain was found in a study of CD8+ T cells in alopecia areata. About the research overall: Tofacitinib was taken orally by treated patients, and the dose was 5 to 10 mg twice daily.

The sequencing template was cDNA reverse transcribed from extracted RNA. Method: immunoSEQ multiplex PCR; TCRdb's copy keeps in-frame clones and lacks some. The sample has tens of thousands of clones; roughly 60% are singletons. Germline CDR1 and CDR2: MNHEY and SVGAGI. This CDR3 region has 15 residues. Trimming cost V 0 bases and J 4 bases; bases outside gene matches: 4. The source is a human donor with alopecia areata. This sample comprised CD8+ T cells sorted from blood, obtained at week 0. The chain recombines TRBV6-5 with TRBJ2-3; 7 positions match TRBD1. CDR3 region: CASSYSTGSSDTQYF. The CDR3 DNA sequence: TGTGCCAGCAGTTACTCGACAGGGTCGTCAGATACGCAGTATTTT.